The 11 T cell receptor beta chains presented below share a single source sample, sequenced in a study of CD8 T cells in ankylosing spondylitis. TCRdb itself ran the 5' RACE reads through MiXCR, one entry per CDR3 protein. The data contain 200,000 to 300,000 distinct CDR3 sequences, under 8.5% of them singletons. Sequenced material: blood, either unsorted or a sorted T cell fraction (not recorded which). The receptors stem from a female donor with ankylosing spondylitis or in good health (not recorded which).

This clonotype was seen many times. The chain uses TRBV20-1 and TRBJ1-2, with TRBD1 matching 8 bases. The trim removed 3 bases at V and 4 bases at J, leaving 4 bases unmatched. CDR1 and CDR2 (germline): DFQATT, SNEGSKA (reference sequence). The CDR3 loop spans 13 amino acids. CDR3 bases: TGCAGTGCTAGTATAGACAGGGGCTATGGCTACACCTTC. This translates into CSASIDRGYGYTF.

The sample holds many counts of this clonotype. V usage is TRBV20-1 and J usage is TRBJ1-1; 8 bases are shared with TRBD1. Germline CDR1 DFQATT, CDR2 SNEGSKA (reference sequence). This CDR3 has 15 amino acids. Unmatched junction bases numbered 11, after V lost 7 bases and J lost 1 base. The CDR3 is CSGPVGTGENTEAFF. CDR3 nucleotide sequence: TGCAGTGGACCCGTGGGGACAGGAGAGAACACTGAAGCTTTCTTT.

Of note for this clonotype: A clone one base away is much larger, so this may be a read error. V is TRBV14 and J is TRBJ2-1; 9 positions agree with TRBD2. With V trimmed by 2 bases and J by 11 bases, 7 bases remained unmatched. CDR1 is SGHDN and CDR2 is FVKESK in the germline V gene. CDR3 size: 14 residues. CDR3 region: CASSQLLAGDKQFF. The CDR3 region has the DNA TGTGCCAGCAGCCAATTACTAGCGGGCGATAAGCAGTTCTTC.

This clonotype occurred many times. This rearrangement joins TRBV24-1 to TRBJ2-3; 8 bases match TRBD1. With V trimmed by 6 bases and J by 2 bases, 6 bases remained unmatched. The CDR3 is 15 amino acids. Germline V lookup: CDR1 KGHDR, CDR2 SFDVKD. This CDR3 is CATSTGDRLTDTQYF. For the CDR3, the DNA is TGTGCCACCAGTACCGGGGACAGGCTCACAGATACGCAGTATTTT.

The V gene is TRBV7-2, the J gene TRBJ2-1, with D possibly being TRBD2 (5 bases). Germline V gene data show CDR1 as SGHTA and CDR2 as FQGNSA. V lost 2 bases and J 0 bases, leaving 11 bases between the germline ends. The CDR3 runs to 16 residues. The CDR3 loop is CASSLRAGHSYNEQFF. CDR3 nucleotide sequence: TGTGCCAGCAGCTTAAGGGCGGGTCACTCCTACAATGAGCAGTTCTTC.

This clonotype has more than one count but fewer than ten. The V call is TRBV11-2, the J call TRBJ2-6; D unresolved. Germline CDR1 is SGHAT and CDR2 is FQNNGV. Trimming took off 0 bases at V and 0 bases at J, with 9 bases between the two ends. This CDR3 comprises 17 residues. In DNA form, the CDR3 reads TGTGCCAGCAGCTTAGAGGCCACCCACTCTGGGGCCAACGTCCTGACTTTC. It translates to CASSLEATHSGANVLTF.

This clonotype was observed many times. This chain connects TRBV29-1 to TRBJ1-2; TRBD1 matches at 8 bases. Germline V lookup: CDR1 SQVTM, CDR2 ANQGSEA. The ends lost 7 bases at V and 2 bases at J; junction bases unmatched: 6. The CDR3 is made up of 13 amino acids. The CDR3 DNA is TGCAGCGCCGCGGACAGGGAGAACTATGGCTACACCTTC. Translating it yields CSAADRENYGYTF.

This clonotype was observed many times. CDR3 coding DNA: TGTGCCAGCAGTCCCCGAAGGGAGGAGCAGTTCTTC. It yields the protein CASSPRREEQFF. The chain is built from TRBV6-5 and TRBJ2-1; the D gene is possibly TRBD2 (5 bases). CDR3 length: 12 residues. Germline lookup yields CDR1 MNHEY and CDR2 SVGAGI. V was shortened by 5 bases and J by 10 bases, with 12 bases between the two germline ends.

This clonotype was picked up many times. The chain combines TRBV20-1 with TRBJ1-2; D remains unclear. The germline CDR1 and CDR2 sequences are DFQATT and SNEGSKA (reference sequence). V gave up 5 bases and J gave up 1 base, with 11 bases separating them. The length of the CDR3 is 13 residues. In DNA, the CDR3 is TGCAGTGCTGAACAGCAAAATAACTATGGCTACACCTTC. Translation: CSAEQQNNYGYTF.

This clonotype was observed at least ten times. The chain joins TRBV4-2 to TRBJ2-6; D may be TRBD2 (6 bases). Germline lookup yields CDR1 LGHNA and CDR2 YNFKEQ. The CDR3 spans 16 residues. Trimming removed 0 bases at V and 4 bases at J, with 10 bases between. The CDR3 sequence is CASSQDRGSGANVLTF. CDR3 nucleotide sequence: TGTGCCAGCAGCCAAGATCGGGGGTCGGGGGCCAACGTCCTGACTTTC.

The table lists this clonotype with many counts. The CDR3 bases are TGCGCCAGCAGGGAAAACAACTATGGCTACACCTTC. Translation: CASRENNYGYTF. This sequence joins TRBV5-1 and TRBJ1-2; D unclear. Trimming stripped 5 bases from V and 2 bases from J, with 7 bases between. There are 12 residues in the CDR3. Germline V gene sequence: CDR1 SGHRS, CDR2 YFSETQ.